This is a list of T cell receptor beta chains from one sample in a study of blood T cells in healthy people across ages. MiXCR, applied by TCRdb to the 5' RACE reads, yields one record per CDR3 protein. The repertoire holds around 1,000,000 distinct CDR3 sequences, with around two fifths as singletons. The sequencing sample was made of blood. Receptor source: a man aged 18 to 30 in good health. CDR3s include the opening cysteine and the closing phenylalanine or tryptophan.

V gene: TRBV4-1; CDR3 protein: CASSHPGPGDYGYTF
V gene: TRBV5-1; CDR3 protein: CASTPDGTYNEQFF
V gene: TRBV6-2/TRBV6-3; CDR3 protein: CASKPEAVFNTGELFF
V gene: TRBV9; CDR3 protein: CASSVEGLGTEAFF
V gene: TRBV28; CDR3 protein: CASSEGASNQPQHF
V gene: TRBV7-2; CDR3 protein: CASSQSRDNPYF
V gene: TRBV20-1; CDR3 protein: CSARKSDRGFGSPLHF
V gene: TRBV6-2/TRBV6-3; CDR3 protein: CASSRAGASYEQYF
V gene: TRBV12-3/TRBV12-4; CDR3 protein: CASSFKKGLDQPQHF
V gene: TRBV12-3/TRBV12-4; CDR3 protein: CASSFGTYSNQPQHF
V gene: TRBV12-3/TRBV12-4; CDR3 protein: CASSRGRAEDEQFF
V gene: TRBV4-3; CDR3 protein: CASSQGRTGDYGYTF
V gene: TRBV5-1; CDR3 protein: CASSLDGQNSPLHF
V gene: TRBV10-3; CDR3 protein: CAISDLASNNEQYF
V gene: TRBV7-2; CDR3 protein: CASSLPRRGLVNTEAFF
V gene: TRBV28; CDR3 protein: CASSFYRQRNQPQHF
V gene: TRBV5-6; CDR3 protein: CASSLGGAVFTEAFF
V gene: TRBV10-3; CDR3 protein: CAISPGQGTSNQPQHF
V gene: TRBV20-1; CDR3 protein: CSARDTYHGYTF
V gene: TRBV20-1; CDR3 protein: CSAPTGTSRETQYF
V gene: TRBV6-2/TRBV6-3; CDR3 protein: CASSYRGTDEQYF
V gene: TRBV7-2; CDR3 protein: CASSLGGGRRDTQYF
V gene: TRBV20-1; CDR3 protein: CSASVGRSNYGYTF
V gene: TRBV27; CDR3 protein: CASKMEAGELFF
V gene: TRBV20-1; CDR3 protein: CSATNSLQETPYF
V gene: TRBV20-1; CDR3 protein: CSAGPTEETQYF
V gene: TRBV6-5; CDR3 protein: CASWTESFYGYTF